The rows below give T cell receptor beta chains drawn from one sample of a study of T cell changes during pregnancy in multiple sclerosis. The method was immunoSEQ multiplex PCR; TCRdb's version includes in-frame clones alone and lacks a portion of them. In the table there are about 80,000 clones, 94% of which are singletons. The sequencing used peripheral blood, collected in the second trimester of pregnancy. These receptors were collected from a female donor in good health, enrolled as a control in a pregnancy study. Both conserved end residues are part of each CDR3. D genes are given only for firm matches.

D: -; V: TRBV7-9; length: 13; CDR3: CASSPGASYEQYF
D: TRBD2; V: TRBV10-3; length: 14; CDR3: CAISPREGGETQYF
D: TRBD2; V: TRBV27; length: 17; CDR3: CASSLIGTSGSINEQFF
D: -; V: TRBV4-1; length: 15; CDR3: CASSQRTQGTTPQYF
D: TRBD1; V: TRBV2; length: 15; CDR3: CASATAGGDYNEQFF
D: -; V: TRBV7-2; length: 13; CDR3: CASSWGLTYEQYF
D: -; V: TRBV2; length: 14; CDR3: CASSESRGGPEAFF
D: -; V: TRBV5-5; length: 14; CDR3: CASSPDWNTDTQYF
D: -; V: TRBV9; length: 15; CDR3: CASSFGQLSGNTIYF
D: TRBD1; V: TRBV4-2; length: 14; CDR3: CASREGQGNTEAFF
D: TRBD1; V: TRBV28; length: 18; CDR3: CASSLLRPGTGGGYGYTF
D: TRBD2; V: TRBV27; length: 16; CDR3: CASKKTSGSPGGTQYF
D: -; V: TRBV7-2; length: 17; CDR3: CASSLDTGGKVYNEQFF
D: TRBD1; V: TRBV28; length: 15; CDR3: CASRPTDRGPTEAFF
D: -; V: TRBV5-1; length: 16; CDR3: CASSLETPRTTDTQYF
D: -; V: TRBV29-1; length: 14; CDR3: CSVEEGLNTGELFF
D: TRBD1; V: TRBV4-1; length: 15; CDR3: CASSQDLGTGSEAFF
D: TRBD1; V: TRBV6-1; length: 14; CDR3: CASRPGQGIHEQYF
D: -; V: TRBV4-1; length: 16; CDR3: CASSQDDRSLSYEQYF
D: -; V: TRBV5-1; length: 15; CDR3: CASSAGGVKGYGYTF
D: -; V: TRBV28; length: 16; CDR3: CASSLPREGSGNTIYF
D: -; V: TRBV15; length: 16; CDR3: CATSNQGGVDYNEQFF
D: -; V: TRBV5-1; length: 17; CDR3: CASSLGGTISGANVLTF
D: TRBD1; V: TRBV28; length: 17; CDR3: CASSPHRDRVSNQPQHF
D: TRBD2; V: TRBV28; length: 15; CDR3: CASSPIAGAYNEQFF